This TCR beta chain was identified in a study of shared clonotypes between healthy human individuals. Trimming removed 3 bases from V and 4 bases from J, with 6 bases in between. The germline gives CDR1 DFQATT, CDR2 SNEGSKA (reference sequence). The CDR3 loop spans 11 amino acids. The repertoire was sequenced with immunoSEQ multiplex PCR; TCRdb's copy has only in-frame clones and lacks some. The table has about 770,000 clones, 55% to 80% seen once. Whole-study results and caveats: Among donors, the sharing of clonotypes was expected to be influenced by sequencing depth.

Remarks on this clone: What it binds is not known. Other DNA sequences in this sample translate to the same CDR3.

The rearrangement joins TRBV20-1 to TRBJ1-2, with no clear D. This TCR derives from a woman in her twenties or thirties in good health. Sequenced: memory CD4+ T cells sorted from blood. Documented subset: CD45RA-negative fraction. The CDR3 DNA sequence: TGCAGTGCTAGGTTGGGCTATGGCTACACCTTC. Translated: CSARLGYGYTF.